This T cell receptor (beta chain) was recovered during a study of early T cells in non-severe SARS-CoV-2 infection. The sample holds many counts of this clonotype. TCRdb redid the calling of the 5' RACE reads with MiXCR, one entry per CDR3 protein. The data hold 65,000 to 95,000 distinct CDR3 sequences, with around 9.9% observed a single time. Trimming at V came to 3 bases and at J to 7 bases, leaving 3 bases not matched to a gene. This CDR3 is 13 amino acids long. CDR1 is SGHDT and CDR2 is YYEEEE in the germline V gene. The gene calls are TRBV5-6 and TRBJ2-1; TRBD1 agrees at 8 bases. Material for sequencing was whole blood. This TCR was sampled from an adult who was a healthcare worker with PCR-confirmed SARS-CoV-2 infection or an uninfected control (not recorded which). CDR3 DNA sequence: TGTGCCAGCAGCTGGACAGGGAGAAATGAGCAGTTCTTC. Amino acids: CASSWTGRNEQFF.